This TCR beta chain stems from a study of T cells in Graves' hyperthyroidism and ophthalmopathy. The study's findings and limits: The authors' 13 V-J model separated ophthalmopathy from stable hyperthyroidism.

The CDR3 has 15 amino acids. The V and J ends lost 5 bases and 2 bases, in that order; junction bases with no gene match: 6. Germline CDR1 MNHEY, CDR2 SVGEGT. RNA transcripts were the template for amplifying TCR beta CDR3 regions. When the TCR CDR3 underwent first-round RT-PCR, the HTBI primer set was used. TCRdb recomputed calls from the multiplex PCR reads with MiXCR, one row per CDR3 protein. The data contain approximately 600,000 distinct CDR3 sequences, 14% of them singletons. Note on this clonotype: Its matching antigen is unknown.

The clonotype was recovered from a young woman with Graves' ophthalmopathy. Source material: blood. The chain combines TRBV6-2 or TRBV6-3 with TRBJ2-3, with TRBD2 identical over 8 bases. CDR3: CASSRTSRHTDTQYF. CDR3 coding DNA: TGTGCCAGCAGTAGGACTAGCAGACACACAGATACGCAGTATTTT.